The source of this T cell receptor (beta chain) is a study of blood T cells in healthy people across ages. Study results and caveats: Donors of long life had a larger count of naive CD4+ cells and greater diversity than aged donors.

Together with a sample-barcoded 5' primer, a J-beta primer mix was included in a second PCR lasting roughly 6 to 12 cycles. Every sample returned 2.5 million or more CDR3-containing paired-end reads. TCRdb itself ran the 5' RACE reads through MiXCR, one entry per CDR3 protein. The table has over a million distinct CDR3 sequences, roughly 60% seen once. The CDR3 runs to 16 residues. Germline V gene lookup returns CDR1 LGHDT and CDR2 YNNKEL (reference sequence). The V segment lost 2 bases and the J segment 3 bases; nucleotides outside the gene matches: 6. A note on this clonotype: Antigen: not known.

The clonotype was recovered from a man aged 18-30 years in good health. This chain links TRBV3-1 with TRBJ2-2, with 7 bases matching TRBD2. Material: blood. The CDR3 nucleotides read TGTGCCAGCAGCCAATACGCGGGGGAGGACACCGGGGAGCTGTTTTTT. Protein: CASSQYAGEDTGELFF. Drawing the rest from reference TRBV3-1 and TRBJ2-2, the complete variable domain is DTAVSQTPKYLVTQMGNDKSIKCEQNLGHDTMYWYKQDSKKFLKIMFSYNNKELIINETVPNRFSPKSPDKAHLNLHINSLELGDSAVYFCASSQYAGEDTGELFFGEGSRLTVL.